These T cell receptor beta chains were read from a single sample in a study of blood T cell repertoires in COVID-19. TCRdb keeps only in-frame clones here, not all; method: immunoSEQ multiplex PCR. The sample lists around 260,000 clones; roughly 80% were seen once. Material: peripheral blood. The receptors originated from a man aged 55-75 years with acute or convalescent COVID-19. CDR3s include the opening cysteine and the closing phenylalanine or tryptophan. The D gene is left open where the match is weak. Not all rows give a size; the values are once, few, many and, for expanded clones, a class.

clone size	D gene	V gene	J gene	CDR3 length	CDR3 DNA	CDR3 protein
NA	TRBD2	TRBV3-1/TRBV3-2	TRBJ2-1	22	TGTGCCAGCAGCCAAAGAGATGGAAGAACAGGATCCGGGACTAGCTCCTACAATGAGCAGTTCTTC	CASSQRDGRTGSGTSSYNEQFF
NA	TRBD2	TRBV7-9	TRBJ2-7	14	TGTGCCAGCAGCTTCCCCGGGAGGGGCTACGAGCAGTACTTC	CASSFPGRGYEQYF
NA	TRBD2	TRBV7-2	TRBJ2-1	15	TGTGCCAGCAGCTTAGATAGCGGGAGTTCTGATGAGCAGTTCTTC	CASSLDSGSSDEQFF
once	TRBD2	TRBV2	TRBJ2-3	13	TGTGCGACACTAGCGGGCCCCACAGATACGCAGTATTTT	CATLAGPTDTQYF
NA	TRBD1	TRBV10-1	TRBJ1-2	13	TGCGCCAGCAGTGCCGGGACAGGGGATGGCTACACCTTC	CASSAGTGDGYTF
NA	NA	TRBV18	TRBJ1-1	14	TGTGCCAGCTCACCTCTCGAGGTGAACACTGAAGCTTTCTTT	CASSPLEVNTEAFF
NA	NA	TRBV3-1/TRBV3-2	TRBJ2-1	11	TGTGCCAGCAGCCAAGGAGTAGAGCAGTTCTTC	CASSQGVEQFF
few	TRBD2	TRBV7-7	TRBJ2-2	20	TGTGCTAGCAGCGCAGACCTTTATCTAGCGGGAGGGACGAACACCGGGGAGCTGTTTTTT	CASSADLYLAGGTNTGELFF
few	TRBD2	TRBV4-3	TRBJ2-7	17	TGCGCCAGCAGCCAAGACCTTCTAGCGGGAGCTCGCTACGAGCAGTACTTC	CASSQDLLAGARYEQYF
NA	NA	TRBV6-1	TRBJ1-2	14	TGTGCCAGCAGTGAAGCAGGGGGTAGCTATGGCTACACCTTC	CASSEAGGSYGYTF
NA	TRBD2	TRBV28	TRBJ2-5	17	TGTGCCAGCAGCGGCGGGACTAGCGGTGGAGTCTGGGAGACCCAGTACTTC	CASSGGTSGGVWETQYF
few	TRBD2	TRBV4-3	TRBJ2-3	21	TGCGCCAGCAGCCAGGCCTTAGCGGGACCACACAAAGGGGCTAGCACAGATACGCAGTATTTT	CASSQALAGPHKGASTDTQYF
few	NA	TRBV10-1	TRBJ1-4	19	TGCGCCAGCTGGGGCGGGGTGGTGCGGAGGCCTAGGTCTCGGGAAAAACTGTTTTTT	CASWGGVVRRPRSREKLFF
NA	NA	TRBV2	TRBJ1-4	12	TGTGCCAGCAGGGGGCAGGGTGAAAAACTGTTTTTT	CASRGQGEKLFF
NA	TRBD1	TRBV6-5	TRBJ2-4	14	TGTGCCAGCAGTTTTGGACAGGGAGCAAACATTCAGTACTTC	CASSFGQGANIQYF
few	TRBD2	TRBV27	TRBJ2-2	16	TGTGCCAGCAGCACACTCGGGACTAGCGGTTCGGGGGAGCTGTTTTTT	CASSTLGTSGSGELFF
NA	NA	TRBV19	TRBJ2-7	13	TGTGCCAGTAGTCCTGGGGCAGTCTACGAGCAGTACTTC	CASSPGAVYEQYF
NA	NA	TRBV7-2	TRBJ2-7	14	TGTGCCAGCAGCTTAGGGACAGTGACCTACGAGCAGTACTTC	CASSLGTVTYEQYF
NA	TRBD1	TRBV6-2/TRBV6-3	TRBJ1-5	18	TGTGCCAGCAGCCCCCGGGACAGGGGCTCATTTAGCAATCAGCCCCAGCATTTT	CASSPRDRGSFSNQPQHF
NA	TRBD2	TRBV6-1	TRBJ2-2	19	TGTGCCAGCAGTGAACGGGTCGGAACTAGCGGGGGTGGTACCGGGGAGCTGTTTTTT	CASSERVGTSGGGTGELFF
NA	NA	TRBV19	TRBJ2-6	14	TGTGCCTCTGTGGGGGGGCAAGGGGCCAACGTCCTGACTTTC	CASVGGQGANVLTF
NA	NA	TRBV5-1	TRBJ1-1	13	TGCGCCAGCAGCCTAGGACAAAACTCTGAAGCTTTCTTT	CASSLGQNSEAFF
NA	NA	TRBV18	TRBJ2-1	18	TGTGCCAGCTCATCTCGGGACTCCCCAACATTCTCCTACAATGAGCAGTTCTTC	CASSSRDSPTFSYNEQFF
few	NA	TRBV30	TRBJ2-7	12	TGTGCCTGGAAGACCGGCGGGTACGAGCAGTACTTC	CAWKTGGYEQYF
once	NA	TRBV9	TRBJ1-1	13	TGTGCCAGCAGCGTCGGAGGGGAGGCTGAAGCTTTCTTT	CASSVGGEAEAFF
few	TRBD2	TRBV10-3	TRBJ2-2	14	TGTGCCATCACCAAGACTAGCGAATCCGGGGAGCTGTTTTTT	CAITKTSESGELFF
NA	NA	TRBV6-6	TRBJ2-3	16	TGTGCCAGCAGTTACGCGGTGGCTAGCCCCACAGATACGCAGTATTTT	CASSYAVASPTDTQYF
NA	NA	TRBV12-5	TRBJ1-1	14	TGTGCTAGTGGTCCACAGGGATGGGGCACTGAAGCTTTCTTT	CASGPQGWGTEAFF
NA	NA	TRBV5-1	TRBJ2-5	15	TGCGCCAGCAGCTTGGCCCCGGGCGGGCGAGAGACCCAGTACTTC	CASSLAPGGRETQYF
NA	NA	TRBV28	TRBJ1-5	14	TGTGCCAGCAGTTCGCCGGGACAAAGGCAGCCCCAGCATTTT	CASSSPGQRQPQHF
NA	TRBD1	TRBV28	TRBJ2-1	17	TGTGCCAGCAGTTTATTTGGTATCGGACAGGGTTACAATGAGCAGTTCTTC	CASSLFGIGQGYNEQFF
NA	NA	TRBV7-9	TRBJ2-2	16	TGTGCCAGCAGCTCGGGGGTGCTTGCGAACACCGGGGAGCTGTTTTTT	CASSSGVLANTGELFF
NA	TRBD2	TRBV9	TRBJ2-5	14	TGTGCCAGCAGCGAGATGCGGGAGGACGAGACCCAGTACTTC	CASSEMREDETQYF